The 19 T cell receptor beta chains below come from one sample, sequenced in a study of identical twins. TCRdb re-called the 5' RACE reads with MiXCR, one entry per CDR3 protein. The sample consists of fewer than 500,000 distinct CDR3 sequences, 13% to 15% of them appearing once. This sample also appeared in a second study, on yellow fever vaccine responses in identical twins.

The sample comprised CD4+ T cells sorted from blood. Every receptor here comes from a woman under 30 in good health.

The chain carries TRBV20-1 and TRBJ2-7, with D maybe TRBD2 (5 bases). The V and J ends lost 0 bases and 3 bases respectively, with 15 bases between them. Germline V gives CDR1 DFQATT, CDR2 SNEGSKA (reference sequence). The CDR3 covers 15 residues. CDR3 loop: CSARDTRVSFYEQYF. As DNA, the CDR3 is TGCAGTGCTAGAGATACGAGGGTCTCGTTCTACGAGCAGTACTTC.

In this sample, this clonotype turned up a few times. The chain has TRBV11-2 and TRBJ2-2; the D gene is possibly TRBD1 (6 bases). There are 18 residues in the CDR3. From germline, CDR1 is SGHAT and CDR2 FQNNGV. V was pared by 1 base and J by 0 bases, with 15 bases between. CDR3 sequence reads: CASSLGDSTGSNTGELFF. In DNA form, the CDR3 reads TGTGCCAGCAGCTTAGGAGACTCAACAGGGTCGAACACCGGGGAGCTGTTTTTT.

This clonotype appeared once. The rearrangement links TRBV27 to TRBJ2-5, with TRBD2 as a possible D gene (5 bases). The CDR3 has 13 amino acids. The germline gives CDR1 MNHEY, CDR2 SMNVEV (reference sequence). Trimming shortened V by 3 bases and J by 5 bases, and 10 bases separated the two germline ends. CDR3 sequence (DNA): TGTGCCAGCAGTTTTACGGGGTGGGAGACCCAGTACTTC. It encodes CASSFTGWETQYF.

In its sample, this clonotype was seen a few times. The gene calls are TRBV5-1 and TRBJ1-1; the D is unclear. The germline V gene has CDR1 SGHRS and CDR2 YFSETQ. The CDR3 sequence is 13 residues long. V dropped 5 bases and J dropped 2 bases, with 10 bases sitting between them. In DNA, the CDR3 is TGCGCCAGCAGGTCCGAAGTCAACACTGAAGCTTTCTTT. Amino acid sequence: CASRSEVNTEAFF.

The chain combines TRBV11-1 with TRBJ2-3, with D tentatively TRBD1 or TRBD2 (5 bases each). With 1 base removed from V and 0 bases from J, the gap between germline ends came to 14 bases. Germline CDR1 and CDR2: SGHAT and FQDESV (reference sequence). The CDR3 spans 17 residues. The CDR3 here is CASSLVSGRPSTDTQYF. The CDR3 region has the DNA TGTGCCAGCAGCTTAGTCTCGGGGCGGCCTAGCACAGATACGCAGTATTTT. Supplemented by reference TRBV11-1 and TRBJ2-3, the full variable domain reads EAEVAQSPRYKITEKSQAVAFWCDPISGHATLYWYRQILGQGPELLVQFQDESVVDDSQLPKDRFSAERLKGVDSTLKIQPAELGDSAMYLCASSLVSGRPSTDTQYFGPGTRLTVL.

The CDR3 DNA follows: TGTGCCAGCTCCTCAAGTCGGGCACCTACCTACGAGCAGTACTTC. Residues: CASSSSRAPTYEQYF. The rearrangement joins TRBV18 to TRBJ2-7; D unresolved. Germline V lookup: CDR1 KGHSH, CDR2 LQKENI. The CDR3 has 15 residues. Trimming left V 6 bases short and J 2 bases short, with 17 bases between.

This clonotype was observed a handful of times. The chain has TRBV5-6 and TRBJ2-1; 10 bases are a match to TRBD2. This CDR3 comprises 18 residues. Germline V gives CDR1 SGHDT, CDR2 YYEEEE. Losses at the gene ends were 0 bases for V and 1 base for J; bases not matched to a gene: 7. The CDR3 region is CASSLASGGIISYNEQFF. For the CDR3, the DNA is TGTGCCAGCAGCTTGGCTAGCGGGGGAATTATATCCTACAATGAGCAGTTCTTC.

This clonotype occurred a few times. The rearrangement joins TRBV20-1 to TRBJ2-1, with 11 bases fitting TRBD2. With 2 bases clipped from V and 10 bases from J, the junction kept 10 bases outside the gene matches. The CDR3 extends over 15 amino acids. In germline, CDR1 is DFQATT, CDR2 SNEGSKA (reference sequence). The DNA for the CDR3 is TGCAGTGCTAGACCAATAGCGGGGGGGCCAGACGAGCAGTTCTTC. Protein sequence: CSARPIAGGPDEQFF.

This clonotype has only one observation. This chain joins TRBV7-2 and TRBJ2-1; 8 bases line up with TRBD1. Trimming cost V 5 bases and J 3 bases; bases outside gene matches: 9. CDR1 is SGHTA and CDR2 is FQGNSA in the germline V gene. This CDR3 region has 16 residues. Written as DNA, the CDR3 is TGTGCCAGCAGCATACAGGGACAGGTCATCTACAATGAGCAGTTCTTC. Translated, it gives CASSIQGQVIYNEQFF.

The genes are TRBV4-3 and TRBJ1-4; D gene unclear. The CDR3 has 15 amino acids. V lost 1 base and J lost 8, with 14 bases in between. Per the germline V gene, CDR1 is LGHNA and CDR2 is YSLEER. The CDR3, as DNA: TGCGCCAGCAGCCAAGCTTTAGCCACGGACGAAAAACTGTTTTTT. Protein sequence: CASSQALATDEKLFF.

The rearrangement links TRBV6-1 to TRBJ1-6; TRBD1 aligns across 7 bases. CDR1 is MNHNS, CDR2 SASEGT, per germline. The CDR3 extends over 16 amino acids. J gave up 3 bases and V 6 bases, and 8 bases lay outside the gene matches. CDR3 sequence reads: CASRTGNLLYNSPLHF. CDR3 bases: TGTGCCAGCAGGACAGGGAATCTGCTCTATAATTCACCCCTCCACTTT.

This clonotype was observed a few times. V and J are TRBV11-2 and TRBJ2-5; D is ambiguous. Germline CDR1 reads SGHAT; CDR2 reads FQNNGV. The CDR3 consists of 18 residues. V was clipped by 5 bases and J by 1 base, with 23 bases between them. The CDR3 here is CASSQERHTVRTQETQYF. CDR3 DNA: TGTGCCAGCAGCCAAGAGCGACACACGGTCCGTACCCAAGAGACCCAGTACTTC.

This clonotype appeared many times. V gene TRBV7-2 combines with J gene TRBJ2-7; D gene ambiguous. Looked up from germline, CDR1 is SGHTA and CDR2 is FQGNSA. Trimming took 1 base from V and 2 from J, leaving 9 bases between them. The CDR3 contains 14 residues. The CDR3 nucleotides read TGTGCCAGCAGCTTAGTAGGCGGAGCCTACGAGCAGTACTTC. It yields the protein CASSLVGGAYEQYF.

This clonotype was counted at least ten times. The gene calls are TRBV20-1 and TRBJ2-1; no clear D. The CDR3 sequence is 11 residues long. Germline lookup yields CDR1 DFQATT and CDR2 SNEGSKA (reference sequence). Between the trimmed V and J ends, which lost 0 bases and 9 bases, there was a span of 6 bases. Written as DNA, the CDR3 is TGCAGTGCTAGAGAGAGACTTGAGCAGTTCTTC. Translated: CSARERLEQFF.

CDR3 loop: CASSLQGVVKKTGELFF. The CDR3 DNA is TGTGCCAGCAGCTTGCAGGGGGTCGTAAAAAAGACCGGGGAGCTGTTTTTT. The chain couples TRBV5-4 to TRBJ2-2; 7 nucleotides match TRBD1. V lost 1 base and J lost 5; bases outside the gene matches: 11. The CDR3 covers 17 residues. In germline, CDR1 is SGHNT, CDR2 YYREEE (reference sequence). Based on the CDR3 plus reference TRBV5-4 and TRBJ2-2, the full variable domain is ETGVTQSPTHLIKTRGQQVTLRCSSQSGHNTVSWYQQALGQGPQFIFQYYREEENGRGNFPPRFSGLQFPNYSSELNVNALELDDSALYLCASSLQGVVKKTGELFFGEGSRLTVL.

This clonotype has at least ten counts. This chain links TRBV5-1 with TRBJ2-7; tentatively, D is TRBD1 (6 bases). CDR1 SGHRS and CDR2 YFSETQ come from the germline V gene. V was cut by 5 bases and J by 4 bases, with 16 bases left in between. The CDR3 runs 14 residues. This CDR3 is CASRVDSSSYEQYF. CDR3 sequence (DNA): TGCGCCAGCAGGGTGGACAGCAGCTCTTACGAGCAGTACTTC.

The rearrangement links TRBV4-3 to TRBJ2-3; TRBD2 agrees at 12 bases. Unmatched junction bases numbered 3, after V lost 0 bases and J lost 5 bases. Per germline, CDR1 LGHNA and CDR2 YSLEER. The CDR3 extends over 16 amino acids. The CDR3 coding sequence is TGCGCCAGCAGCCAAGAAGCTAGCGGGAGGGAAGATACGCAGTATTTT. It encodes CASSQEASGREDTQYF.

The V call is TRBV28, the J call TRBJ2-2; no clear D gene. The germline V gene has CDR1 MDHEN and CDR2 SYDVKM. The V end lost 5 bases, the J end lost 14 bases, and 15 bases lay between the germline ends. The CDR3 covers 12 residues. Here the CDR3 reads CASSPNSYFLFF. Written as DNA, the CDR3 is TGTGCCAGCAGTCCAAATTCCTATTTTCTGTTTTTT.

This clonotype was counted between two and nine times. The chain has TRBV18 and TRBJ2-7; 11 positions agree with TRBD1. The CDR3 covers 14 residues. The V gene's germline CDR1 is KGHSH and CDR2 LQKENI. Unmatched junction bases numbered 3, after V lost 3 bases and J lost 5 bases. The CDR3 loop reads CASSPDRGRNEQYF. The CDR3 nucleotides read TGTGCCAGCTCACCGGACAGGGGGCGCAACGAGCAGTACTTC.